This TCR beta chain was recovered during a study of regulatory T cells in long-lasting Graves disease. Across the study: Persistent Graves' disease required over 5 years of antithyroid drugs and positive TSH receptor antibodies.

Findings and caveats of the study: Peripheral blood alone, not thyroid tissue, underwent study. Favored usage of TRBV28, TRBJ1-2 and TRBJ2-5 was recorded in persistent disease. Having only a small sample size may have limited accuracy.

This CDR3 has 15 amino acids. V was clipped by 5 bases and J by 3 bases, with 16 bases between them. Germline CDR1 reads MNHEY; CDR2 reads SVGEGT. Arm-PCR of CDR3 regions with iRepertoire HTBI primers generated TCR beta libraries. TCRdb re-derived calls from the multiplex PCR reads in MiXCR, one entry per CDR3 protein. The sample carries around 450,000 distinct CDR3 sequences, 20% to 25% recorded once. As to this clonotype: Its antigen is as yet unknown.

Documented time point: persistent/refractory GD, antithyroid drugs over 5 years with positive TRAb. The authors made the TCR library using RNA they extracted from PBMCs. The chain recombines TRBV6-2 or TRBV6-3 with TRBJ2-5; D perhaps matches TRBD1 (6 bases). The source of this sequence is a female donor with Graves disease. Here the sequenced sample was peripheral blood mononuclear cells (PBMCs), taken when the disease was refractory, from a patient treated with antithyroid drugs. In DNA form, the CDR3 reads TGTGCCAGCAGTCGCCCTCAGGCAGGGGAAGAGACCCAGTACTTC. Its translation: CASSRPQAGEETQYF.